The 28 T cell receptor beta chains listed next were all sequenced from one sample in a study of memory CD4+ T cells and cytomegalovirus serostatus. Sequencing used immunoSEQ multiplex PCR; TCRdb keeps in-frame clones, though not all of them. The sample has about 100,000 clones; about 80% are singletons. Single viable CD3+CD4+CD8-CD45RO+ cells were sorted as the memory CD4+ T cells. Sequencing was performed on memory CD4+ T cells from blood. The receptors stem from an adult in good health and CMV-seropositive.

With respect to this clone: At one end the junction does not follow the germline gene, possibly because of a read error. V and J are TRBV7-3 and TRBJ1-1; 8 bases map to TRBD1. The CDR3 spans 14 residues. CDR1 and CDR2 from the germline V gene are SGHTA and FQGTGA. The CDR3 DNA is TGTGCCAGCAGCCCGAATACAGGGGGGCCCGTTTTTGTCTTT. Residues: CASSPNTGGPVFVF.

The rearrangement uses TRBV27 and TRBJ1-2, with a tentative D call TRBD1 (5 bases). Germline loops: CDR1 MNHEY, CDR2 SMNVEV (reference sequence). CDR3 length: 14 residues. The germline V and J ends were trimmed by 3 bases and 7 bases, with 15 bases remaining between them. The CDR3 protein is CASSFQGAWSGYTF. The CDR3 DNA is TGTGCCAGCAGTTTTCAGGGAGCTTGGAGTGGCTACACCTTC.

This chain connects TRBV5-4 to TRBJ1-1, with D hard to call. The V end was cut by 4 bases, the J end by 4 bases, with 8 bases between. There are 12 residues in the CDR3. Germline CDR1 is SGHNT and CDR2 is YYREEE (reference sequence). CDR3 sequence reads: CASSPLGTEAFF. DNA of the CDR3: TGTGCCAGCAGCCCCCTAGGCACTGAAGCTTTCTTT.

V usage is TRBV19 and J usage is TRBJ1-1, with 7 positions matching TRBD1. Per the germline V gene, CDR1 is LNHDA and CDR2 is SQIVND (reference sequence). The CDR3 sequence is 13 residues long. Trimming removed 6 bases from V and 1 base from J; junction bases left unmatched: 2. CDR3 sequence: CASSRDRNTEAFF. CDR3 DNA sequence: TGTGCCAGTAGCAGGGACAGGAACACTGAAGCTTTCTTT. The entire variable domain, with the rest obtained from reference TRBV19 and TRBJ1-1, is as follows: DGGITQSPKYLFRKEGQNVTLSCEQNLNHDAMYWYRQDPGQGLRLIYYSQIVNDFQKGDIAEGYSVSREKKESFPLTVTSAQKNPTAFYLCASSRDRNTEAFFGQGTRLTVV.

For the CDR3, the DNA is TGTGCCAGCAGCTACGCGGCGCGGCGGGGCTACACCTTC. Translated: CASSYAARRGYTF. The chain combines TRBV7-8 with TRBJ1-2, with D hard to call. Germline V lookup: CDR1 SGHVS, CDR2 FQNEAQ. The CDR3 has 13 amino acids. V lost 4 bases and J 8 bases, leaving 14 bases between the germline ends.

This clone turned up a few times. CDR3 sequence: CASSATYRASGYEQYF. Here the CDR3 DNA reads TGTGCCAGTAGTGCGACCTACAGGGCCTCGGGCTACGAGCAGTACTTC. J is TRBJ2-7 and V is TRBV19; D may be TRBD1 (6 bases). Germline V gene data show CDR1 as LNHDA and CDR2 as SQIVND (reference sequence). V was pared by 5 bases and J by 3 bases, with 20 bases between. CDR3 length: 16 residues.

This clone came up once. V is TRBV29-1 and J is TRBJ2-1, with 11 bases lining up with TRBD2. The J segment lost 4 bases and the V segment lost 7 bases, leaving 3 bases of the junction unmatched. Germline V CDR1 and CDR2: SQVTM, ANQGSEA. The CDR3 totals 13 residues. The chain's CDR3 is CSGLAGSYNEQFF. For the CDR3, the DNA is TGCAGCGGACTAGCGGGATCATACAATGAGCAGTTCTTC.

This chain links TRBV6-1 with TRBJ1-1; a possible D gene is TRBD1 (6 bases). Trimming pared 3 bases from V and 1 base from J, leaving 15 bases between. In germline, CDR1 is MNHNS, CDR2 SASEGT. The CDR3 consists of 16 residues. CDR3 in DNA: TGTGCCAGCAGTGATCCGGGACACATACGGAACACTGAAGCTTTCTTT. This encodes CASSDPGHIRNTEAFF.

This clone was seen only once. This chain joins TRBV6-1 and TRBJ2-7; maybe TRBD2 (6 bases). This CDR3 is built from 13 residues. The V gene's germline CDR1 is MNHNS and CDR2 SASEGT. V lost 7 bases, J lost 2 bases, and 12 bases lay in between. CDR3 DNA: TGTGCCAGCACGACTACGGGGGCCTACGAGCAGTACTTC. Translating gives CASTTTGAYEQYF.

The V and J genes are TRBV18 and TRBJ2-1; possibly TRBD2 for D (6 bases). Per germline, CDR1 KGHSH and CDR2 LQKENI. V was trimmed by 5 bases and J by 0 bases, leaving 26 bases between them. The length of the CDR3 is 20 residues. CDR3 residues: CASSALGTDFLAVSYNEQFF. As DNA, the CDR3 is TGTGCCAGCTCAGCCCTCGGGACGGACTTTTTAGCGGTCTCCTACAATGAGCAGTTCTTC.

This rearrangement joins TRBV28 to TRBJ1-1; D might be TRBD1 (5 bases). Between the trimmed V and J ends, which lost 8 bases and 1 base, there was a span of 11 bases. CDR3 length equals 13 residues. Looked up from germline, CDR1 is MDHEN and CDR2 is SYDVKM. In DNA, the CDR3 is TGTGCCAGCTCCACCCAGGGGAACACTGAAGCTTTCTTT. Its translation is CASSTQGNTEAFF.

In this sample, this clone turned up once. This CDR3 is CASKRTGERTDTQYF. In DNA form, the CDR3 reads TGTGCCAGCAAGCGGACAGGGGAAAGGACAGATACGCAGTATTTT. The V call is TRBV6-6, the J call TRBJ2-3; 9 bases align to TRBD1. CDR3 length: 15 residues. In germline, CDR1 is MNHNY, CDR2 SVGAGI (reference sequence). The J segment lost 3 bases and the V segment lost 7 bases, leaving 8 bases of the junction unmatched.

The chain employs TRBV5-4 and TRBJ2-1; the D gene is possibly TRBD2 (6 bases). V gave up 0 bases and J gave up 4 bases, with 11 bases separating them. Germline CDR1 and CDR2: SGHNT and YYREEE (reference sequence). CDR3 length: 15 amino acids. CDR3 DNA: TGTGCCAGCAGCTTGGCGTTAGCGGCGTACAATGAGCAGTTCTTC. This gives the protein CASSLALAAYNEQFF.

This sequence joins TRBV6-1 and TRBJ2-5; no clear D gene. Germline lookup yields CDR1 MNHNS and CDR2 SASEGT. This CDR3 spans 14 amino acids. V shed 8 bases and J shed 1 base, with 14 bases lying between them. CDR3 coding DNA: TGTGCCAGCGCCCCCATGGGGTTCCAAGAGACCCAGTACTTC. This gives the protein CASAPMGFQETQYF.

The chain uses TRBV18 and TRBJ2-7; TRBD1 aligns across 8 bases. CDR3 length equals 13 residues. CDR1 and CDR2 from the germline V gene are KGHSH and LQKENI. V was pared by 3 bases and J by 6 bases, with 4 bases of the junction left unmatched. CDR3 DNA sequence: TGTGCCAGCTCACCGGACAGGGCGAGCGAGCAGTACTTC. Its translation: CASSPDRASEQYF.

The gene calls are TRBV5-1 and TRBJ2-7; TRBD2 matches at 8 bases. The V gene end was trimmed by 1 base and the J gene end by 2 bases; junction bases not matched to a gene: 5. This CDR3 has 15 amino acids. CDR1 is SGHRS, CDR2 YFSETQ, per germline. The CDR3 spells CASSLSAGGTYEQYF. The CDR3 DNA sequence: TGCGCCAGCAGCTTGAGCGCGGGAGGCACCTACGAGCAGTACTTC.

The chain combines TRBV27 with TRBJ1-4; D gene unclear. This CDR3 spans 15 amino acids. CDR1 MNHEY and CDR2 SMNVEV come from the germline V gene (reference sequence). Trimming took 2 bases from V and 8 from J, leaving 15 bases between them. CDR3 protein: CASSLTPGRVEKLFF. CDR3 nucleotides: TGTGCCAGCAGTTTAACCCCCGGAAGGGTCGAAAAACTGTTTTTT. Full variable domain (outside the CDR3, taken from reference TRBV27 and TRBJ1-4): EAQVTQNPRYLITVTGKKLTVTCSQNMNHEYMSWYRQDPGLGLRQIYYSMNVEVTDKGDVPEGYKVSRKEKRNFPLILESPSPNQTSLYFCASSLTPGRVEKLFFGSGTQLSVL.

V is TRBV18 and J is TRBJ1-4; D is undetermined. CDR3 length: 13 residues. Germline loops: CDR1 KGHSH, CDR2 LQKENI. Trimming stripped 0 bases from V and 5 bases from J, with 4 bases between. CDR3 sequence (DNA): TGTGCCAGCTCACCACCTTTAAATGAAAAACTGTTTTTT. It is translated as CASSPPLNEKLFF.

V is TRBV4-1 and J is TRBJ1-4; 7 bases fit TRBD1. V dropped 3 bases and J dropped 5; count of bases not matched to a gene: 6. From germline, CDR1 is MGHRA and CDR2 YSYEKL. The CDR3 contains 15 residues. As DNA, the CDR3 is TGCGCCAGCAGCCATCCGGGACAGCGCAATGAAAAACTGTTTTTT. Protein: CASSHPGQRNEKLFF.

The chain joins TRBV7-9 to TRBJ1-5; D may be TRBD1 (5 bases). CDR1 and CDR2 (germline): SEHNR, FQNEAQ (reference sequence). V was pared by 5 bases and J by 0 bases, with 11 bases between. The CDR3 is made up of 15 amino acids. In DNA form, the CDR3 reads TGTGCCAGCAGCCCCCAGGGAAATAGCAATCAGCCCCAGCATTTT. It yields the protein CASSPQGNSNQPQHF.

The V and J genes are TRBV10-2 and TRBJ1-1, with D possibly being TRBD1 (6 bases). V lost 7 bases to trimming and J lost 11 bases, with 20 bases between them. From germline, CDR1 is WSHSY and CDR2 SAAADI. The CDR3 extends over 13 amino acids. The CDR3 DNA reads TGCGCCAGCACCGAGTCCGGGGGGCGGTACGCTTTCTTT. This gives the protein CASTESGGRYAFF.

This clone has just one count. This CDR3 reads CSVGGTSDSPLHF. The CDR3 DNA reads TGCAGCGTGGGAGGGACATCGGATTCACCCCTCCACTTT. The gene calls are TRBV29-1 and TRBJ1-6; TRBD1 might be the D (6 bases). Germline CDR1 and CDR2: SQVTM and ANQGSEA. The CDR3 length is 13 residues. V dropped 6 bases and J dropped 8 bases, with 14 bases sitting between them. The variable domain in full, completed from reference TRBV29-1 and TRBJ1-6, reads SAVISQKPSRDICQRGTSLTIQCQVDSQVTMMFWYRQQPGQSLTLIATANQGSEATYESGFVIDKFPISRPNLTFSTLTVSNMSPEDSSIYLCSVGGTSDSPLHFGNGTRLTVT.

The CDR3 bases are TGCGCCAGCAGTGATATGGGACATTTATCGTCCTACGAGCAGTACTTC. As protein: CASSDMGHLSSYEQYF. The chain combines TRBV10-2 with TRBJ2-7; TRBD1 might be the D (6 bases). Trimming took 3 bases from V and 1 from J, leaving 16 bases between them. Germline assignment: CDR1 WSHSY and CDR2 SAAADI. The length of the CDR3 is 16 residues.

This clone was counted once. The V and J genes are TRBV5-1 and TRBJ2-7; TRBD2 matches 11 bases. The germline V gene encodes CDR1 SGHRS and CDR2 YFSETQ. V was pared by 1 base and J by 6 bases, with 3 bases of the junction left unmatched. CDR3 length equals 14 residues. CDR3 coding DNA: TGCGCCAGCAGCTTGAAACTAGCGGGAGCCGAGCAGTACTTC. Its translation: CASSLKLAGAEQYF.

The genes are TRBV7-8 and TRBJ2-7; perhaps TRBD2 as D (5 bases). Trimming removed 2 bases at V and 8 bases at J, with 16 bases between. Germline CDR1 and CDR2: SGHVS and FQNEAQ. The CDR3 is 14 amino acids. CDR3 bases: TGTGCCAGCAGCTTATCCGGGATTGACGGAAAGCAGTACTTC. This gives the protein CASSLSGIDGKQYF.

The genes are TRBV2 and TRBJ2-1; the D gene is possibly TRBD2 (6 bases). The CDR3 has 14 amino acids. V was clipped by 4 bases and J by 2 bases, with 9 bases between them. CDR1 and CDR2 from the germline V gene are SNHLY and FYNNEI. The CDR3 protein is CASSAAGPYNEQFF. CDR3 nucleotide sequence: TGTGCCAGCAGTGCTGCGGGACCCTACAATGAGCAGTTCTTC.

The J gene is TRBJ1-1, the V gene TRBV29-1; D unclear. This CDR3 is built from 12 residues. CDR1 is SQVTM and CDR2 is ANQGSEA in the germline V gene. Trimming cost V 7 bases and J 2 bases, with 11 bases left between them. In DNA form, the CDR3 reads TGCAGCGCATCGTGGTTAAACACTGAAGCTTTCTTT. Residues: CSASWLNTEAFF.

The genes are TRBV5-8 and TRBJ1-2; D unresolved. Germline V gene data show CDR1 as SGHTS and CDR2 as YDEGEE. V was cut by 4 bases and J by 4 bases, with 11 bases left in between. The CDR3 has 13 amino acids. The CDR3 DNA reads as TGTGCCAGCAGCAGCGGCAGGAGCTATGGCTACACCTTC. Protein: CASSSGRSYGYTF. Full variable domain (outside the CDR3, taken from reference TRBV5-8 and TRBJ1-2): EAGVTQSPTHLIKTRGQQATLRCSPISGHTSVYWYQQALGLGLQFLLWYDEGEERNRGNFPPRFSGRQFPNYSSELNVNALELEDSALYLCASSSGRSYGYTFGSGTRLTVV.